Listed below are T cell receptor beta chains from one sample, sequenced in a study of shared clonotypes between healthy human individuals. Here immunoSEQ multiplex PCR was the method, and the copy in TCRdb shows in-frame clones only, minus some. In the table there are some 2 million clones, 85% to 95% of which are singletons. Sequenced input: naive CD4+ T cells sorted from blood. Receptor source: a man aged 18 to 30 in good health. CDR3s include the opening cysteine and the closing phenylalanine or tryptophan. The order of the fields is V gene, D gene, J gene, clone size, CDR3 DNA, CDR3 protein. A D gene is named only where the DNA matches it firmly. Size values are once, few and many counts, or a class for expanded clones, and some rows have none.

TRBV5-1	TRBD1	TRBJ2-5	-	TGCGCCAGCAGCCTACCGGACAGGGAAGAGACCCAGTACTTC	CASSLPDREETQYF
TRBV2	-	TRBJ2-1	once	TGTGCCAGCAGTGAAGAGGGGGGAGTAAACAATGAGCAGTTCTTC	CASSEEGGVNNEQFF
TRBV28	-	TRBJ2-2	-	TGTGCCAGCCAAGGCGGGCCCGGGAAACTGTTTTTT	CASQGGPGKLFF
TRBV10-3	TRBD2	TRBJ2-5	-	TGTGCCATCAGTGGTGGGGCTAGCGGTCAAGAGACCCAGTACTTC	CAISGGASGQETQYF
TRBV4-2	-	TRBJ1-2	once	TGTGCCAGCAGCCAAGATCGTTCGTCAGGGCAATGGAGCTATGGCTACACCTTC	CASSQDRSSGQWSYGYTF
TRBV27	-	TRBJ2-5	-	TGTGCCAGCACCCTACCGGCCGGCAGGGGAAGCCAAGAGACCCAGTACTTC	CASTLPAGRGSQETQYF
TRBV18	-	TRBJ2-7	-	TGTGCCAGCTCACAGGAGACAACCTACGAGCAGTACTTC	CASSQETTYEQYF
TRBV5-1	TRBD2	TRBJ2-1	once	TGCGCCAGCAGCCCCTTTCTTTTAGGTAGCGGGAGTCAACAGTTCTTC	CASSPFLLGSGSQQFF
TRBV7-8	TRBD1	TRBJ2-5	-	TGTGCCAGCAGCTTCGCTGGGACAGGGGGAGAGACCCAGTACTTC	CASSFAGTGGETQYF
TRBV28	-	TRBJ2-3	-	TGTGCCAGCAGTTTGGTTGACCGATTAGGAGATACGCAGTATTTT	CASSLVDRLGDTQYF
TRBV6-5	-	TRBJ1-1	-	TGTGCCAGCAGGAACGGAGGGGCTACTGAAGCTTTCTTT	CASRNGGATEAFF
TRBV28	TRBD1	TRBJ2-5	-	TGTGCCAGCAGTGTGGGACAGCAAGAGACCCAGTACTTC	CASSVGQQETQYF
TRBV30	-	TRBJ2-1	-	TGTGCCTGGAGTGACGGGGAGAGCTTTCCGTACAATGAGCAGTTCTTC	CAWSDGESFPYNEQFF
TRBV20-1	-	TRBJ2-4	-	TGCAGTGGAGGAGCCAAAAACATTCAGTACTTC	CSGGAKNIQYF
TRBV18	-	TRBJ1-5	-	TGTGCCAGCTCGGGGCAGATAAATCAGCCCCAGCATTTT	CASSGQINQPQHF
TRBV11-3	-	TRBJ2-7	once	TGTGCCAGCAGCTCTCGGACGGATACCTACGAGCAGTACTTC	CASSSRTDTYEQYF
TRBV19	-	TRBJ2-7	-	TGCGCCGCCGGGGGATTCGAGCAGTACTTC	CAAGGFEQYF
TRBV15	-	TRBJ1-4	-	TGTGCCACCAGACTCGACCCGGGCGGCGCTGAAAAACTGTTTTTT	CATRLDPGGAEKLFF
TRBV6-1	-	TRBJ1-5	-	TGTGCCAGCGACCTCCTGGGGGGCAATCAGCCCCAGCATTTT	CASDLLGGNQPQHF
TRBV6-5	-	TRBJ2-2	-	TGTGCCACCACAGGGTACACCGGGGAGCTGTTTTTT	CATTGYTGELFF
TRBV7-2	-	TRBJ2-5	-	TGTGCCAGCAGCGTATCCAGGGATGGGGGGGAGACCCAGTACTTC	CASSVSRDGGETQYF
TRBV28	TRBD2	TRBJ2-2	-	TGTGCCAGCAGCCGGGGGGCCGGGGAGCTGTTTTTT	CASSRGAGELFF
TRBV4-1	TRBD1	TRBJ1-4	-	TGCGCCAGCAGCCTGTCGGGGACAGCGGCTCGGGGGACTAATGAAAAACTGTTTTTT	CASSLSGTAARGTNEKLFF
TRBV5-6	TRBD2	TRBJ2-3	-	TGTGCCAGCAACCACGCTAGCGGGGCGGGAGATACGCAGTATTTT	CASNHASGAGDTQYF
TRBV7-3	-	TRBJ2-1	once	TGTGCCAGCAGCTCAGACCCGTCGATCTACAATGAGCAGTTCTTC	CASSSDPSIYNEQFF
TRBV10-1	-	TRBJ1-1	-	TGCGCCAGCAGTGACGGGACCCGCTGGAACACTGAAGCTTTCTTT	CASSDGTRWNTEAFF
TRBV29-1	-	TRBJ1-2	-	TGCAGCGTTTACGGTGTCAGCGGCTACACCTTC	CSVYGVSGYTF
TRBV19	-	TRBJ1-1	-	TGTGCCAGTAGTAGAACCGGGAGTAGCACTGAAGCTTTCTTT	CASSRTGSSTEAFF
TRBV7-9	-	TRBJ2-3	-	TGTGCCAGCAGCTCTCAGGGTTCGTTTAATACAGATACGCAGTATTTT	CASSSQGSFNTDTQYF
TRBV30	-	TRBJ2-7	-	TGTGCCTGGAGGGGCAGCTACGAGCAGTACTTC	CAWRGSYEQYF
TRBV30	-	TRBJ1-1	-	TGTGCCTGGACCCCTAGAGGAAACACTGAAGCTTTCTTT	CAWTPRGNTEAFF
TRBV6-5	-	TRBJ2-5	-	TGTGCCAGCTTTGCGGGGAACCAAGAGACCCAGTACTTC	CASFAGNQETQYF
TRBV28	-	TRBJ1-2	-	TGTGCCAGCAGTTTACCGCAGGATCACTATGGCTACACCTTC	CASSLPQDHYGYTF
TRBV5-1	-	TRBJ2-7	-	TGCGCCAGCAGCTTGCCGGGGACCTTCTACGAGCAGTACTTC	CASSLPGTFYEQYF
TRBV5-5	-	TRBJ1-2	-	TGTGCCAGCAGCTTGGACAGGACCTATGGCTACACCTTC	CASSLDRTYGYTF
TRBV2	-	TRBJ1-2	-	TGTGCCAGCAGTGCAGGTCAGAGGTCCTATGGCTACACCTTC	CASSAGQRSYGYTF
TRBV7-9	TRBD1	TRBJ1-2	-	TGTGCCAGCAGCCGGACAGGGGTAGAAAGCTACACCTTC	CASSRTGVESYTF
TRBV7-8	-	TRBJ1-6	-	TGTGCCAGCAGCTTGCAAGGACAGTTTGTGCCCCTCCACTTT	CASSLQGQFVPLHF
TRBV18	-	TRBJ2-1	-	TGTGCCAGCTCGCCGCAGGGGGGCTCCTACAATGAGCAGTTCTTC	CASSPQGGSYNEQFF
TRBV25-1	TRBD1	TRBJ1-5	-	TGTGCCAGCAGTTCACCAGACAGGGACTCCCTTAGCAATCAGCCCCAGCATTTT	CASSSPDRDSLSNQPQHF
TRBV6-1	-	TRBJ1-1	-	TGTGCCAGCCAGTCAGGGTCGTGGAACACTGAAGCTTTCTTT	CASQSGSWNTEAFF
TRBV6-1	-	TRBJ1-6	-	TGTGCCAGCATGTTAGTTGTGGGTTCACCCCTCCACTTT	CASMLVVGSPLHF
TRBV27	-	TRBJ2-2	-	TGTGCCAGCAGCCGGCTCATGAGGGGCGAGCTGTTTTTT	CASSRLMRGELFF
TRBV2	-	TRBJ2-7	-	TGTGCCAGCAGTGAACGACAGCCAGCCGCACACGAGCAGTACTTC	CASSERQPAAHEQYF
TRBV2	-	TRBJ1-6	-	TGTGCCAGCAGCTGGGGGGGGAATTCACCCCTCCACTTT	CASSWGGNSPLHF